The present T cell receptor (beta chain) was sequenced within a study of blood T cell repertoires in COVID-19. The CDR3 spans 13 residues. Germline V gene sequence: CDR1 SNHLY, CDR2 FYNNEI. V lost 8 bases to trimming and J lost 5 bases, with 12 bases between them. The assay was immunoSEQ multiplex PCR, and TCRdb's table has in-frame clones only and misses some. The sample holds roughly 200,000 clones, around 85% seen once. The chain recombines TRBV2 with TRBJ2-2; perhaps TRBD1 as D (6 bases). The origin of this receptor is a man aged 35 to 55 who had recovered from COVID-19. Sequenced: PBMCs or T cells enriched from blood (not recorded which). The CDR3 region has the DNA TGTGCCAGCCTTATAGGGGGAACCGGGGAGCTGTTTTTT. Its translation is CASLIGGTGELFF.